Below, 20 T cell receptor beta chains from the same sample are listed, as sequenced in a study of identical twins. TCRdb reanalysed the 5' RACE reads using MiXCR and keeps one entry per CDR3 protein. In the table there are some 590,000 distinct CDR3 sequences, just under 10% of which are singletons. The same sample was also studied in work on yellow fever vaccine responses in identical twins.

Sequenced material: PBMCs. Receptors were obtained from a woman between 18 and 29 years old in good health.

This clonotype was counted between two and nine times. The V gene is TRBV5-1, the J gene TRBJ2-7, with 12 positions matching TRBD2. Trimming removed 0 bases from V and 3 bases from J; junction bases left unmatched: 4. This CDR3 spans 16 amino acids. Germline V gives CDR1 SGHRS, CDR2 YFSETQ. As DNA, the CDR3 is TGCGCCAGCAGCTTGGCCCTAGCGGGAGGGGACTACGAGCAGTACTTC. Protein: CASSLALAGGDYEQYF.

This chain links TRBV4-3 with TRBJ2-7, with 7 bases lining up with TRBD1. Germline V gene sequence: CDR1 LGHNA, CDR2 YSLEER. With V trimmed by 1 base and J by 6 bases, 9 bases remained unmatched. The CDR3 has 15 amino acids. This CDR3 reads CASSQAQGEPSEQYF. Here the CDR3 DNA reads TGCGCCAGCAGCCAAGCGCAGGGGGAACCTTCCGAGCAGTACTTC.

This clonotype came up a few times. The J gene is TRBJ2-5, the V gene TRBV9, with D uncertain. This CDR3 has 15 residues. CDR1 and CDR2 from the germline V gene are SGDLS and YYNGEE. V was shortened by 0 bases and J by 0 bases, with 9 bases between the two germline ends. The CDR3 nucleotides are TGTGCCAGCAGCGTAGACACGATGGACCAAGAGACCCAGTACTTC. It codes for CASSVDTMDQETQYF.

V and J are TRBV10-3 and TRBJ2-2; TRBD2 matches 8 bases. The CDR3 has 17 amino acids. Germline-derived CDR1 and CDR2 are ENHRY and SYGVKD. The J segment lost 0 bases and the V segment lost 10 bases, leaving 13 bases of the junction unmatched. Here the CDR3 reads CATLRGLAGPNTGELFF. CDR3 DNA sequence: TGTGCCACCCTGCGGGGGCTAGCGGGCCCGAACACCGGGGAGCTGTTTTTT.

This rearrangement joins TRBV7-9 to TRBJ2-3; D may be TRBD1 or TRBD2 (5 bases each). Germline-derived CDR1 and CDR2 are SEHNR and FQNEAQ (reference sequence). The CDR3 spans 15 residues. Trimming took off 5 bases at V and 2 bases at J, with 14 bases between the two ends. This CDR3 is CASSPGRGNTDTQYF. Written as DNA, the CDR3 is TGTGCCAGCAGCCCTGGACGGGGCAACACAGATACGCAGTATTTT. The complete variable domain, with remaining parts taken from reference TRBV7-9 and TRBJ2-3, reads DTGVSQNPRHKITKRGQNVTFRCDPISEHNRLYWYRQTLGQGPEFLTYFQNEAQLEKSRLLSDRFSAERPKGSFSTLEIQRTEQGDSAMYLCASSPGRGNTDTQYFGPGTRLTVL.

V and J are TRBV20-1 and TRBJ2-7; 9 positions match TRBD1. CDR3 length: 15 residues. V shed 4 bases and J 5 bases; nucleotides not matched to a gene: 12. CDR1 and CDR2 from the germline V gene are DFQATT and SNEGSKA (reference sequence). The CDR3 spells CSAINTGGSSDEQYF. Here the CDR3 DNA reads TGCAGTGCTATAAATACAGGGGGCTCGTCAGACGAGCAGTACTTC.

The sample holds many counts of this clonotype. This chain uses TRBV12-3 or TRBV12-4 with TRBJ2-1; TRBD1 matches 10 bases. V lost 7 bases, J lost 7 bases, and 10 bases stayed unmatched. This CDR3 is 15 amino acids long. The CDR3 DNA reads as TGTGCCAGCATAAATACGAGGACAGGGGGGAATGAGCAGTTCTTC. Its translation: CASINTRTGGNEQFF.

This clonotype was seen many times. The chain carries TRBV7-9 and TRBJ2-2; D is unclear. The CDR3 totals 14 residues. Trimming took off 2 bases at V and 4 bases at J, with 8 bases between the two ends. In germline, CDR1 is SEHNR, CDR2 FQNEAQ (reference sequence). The CDR3 bases are TGTGCCAGCAGCTTAATGTCGGCCACCGGGGAGCTGTTTTTT. Translation: CASSLMSATGELFF.

The chain joins TRBV29-1 to TRBJ1-2, with D possibly TRBD1 on 5 matching bases. V lost 0 bases to trimming and J lost 5 bases, with 16 bases between them. The CDR3 runs to 15 residues. CDR1 and CDR2 from the germline V gene are SQVTM and ANQGSEA. The CDR3 DNA sequence: TGCAGCGTTGAAGATCGGAGTCCGGGGCTATATGGCTACACCTTC. Translated: CSVEDRSPGLYGYTF.

The genes are TRBV12-5 and TRBJ2-7, with D tentatively TRBD2 (5 bases). The germline V gene encodes CDR1 LGHNT and CDR2 FRNRAP. This CDR3 is 13 amino acids long. Trimming pared 4 bases from V and 1 base from J, leaving 8 bases between. CDR3: CASGYGESYEQYF. CDR3 DNA sequence: TGTGCTAGTGGTTACGGGGAGTCCTACGAGCAGTACTTC.

The V gene is TRBV29-1, the J gene TRBJ2-5; 9 nucleotides align to TRBD1. Looked up from germline, CDR1 is SQVTM and CDR2 is ANQGSEA. The CDR3 totals 14 residues. The ends lost 1 base at V and 2 bases at J; junction bases unmatched: 2. The CDR3 protein is CSVEVQGAQETQYF. CDR3 sequence (DNA): TGCAGCGTTGAAGTACAGGGGGCGCAAGAGACCCAGTACTTC.

This clonotype was detected many times. This rearrangement joins TRBV5-1 to TRBJ2-7; D is perhaps TRBD1 or TRBD2 (7 bases each). Germline V gives CDR1 SGHRS, CDR2 YFSETQ. With 2 bases removed from V and 1 base from J, the gap between germline ends came to 13 bases. CDR3 length: 15 amino acids. In DNA, the CDR3 is TGCGCCAGCAGCTTAGCGGGACAGTTTTCCTACGAGCAGTACTTC. Translation: CASSLAGQFSYEQYF.

The chain combines TRBV3-1 with TRBJ2-3, with 7 bases aligning to TRBD1. CDR1 LGHDT and CDR2 YNNKEL come from the germline V gene (reference sequence). Trimming cost V 4 bases and J 3 bases; bases outside gene matches: 7. This CDR3 has 15 amino acids. The CDR3 sequence: CASSLGTDLTDTQYF. In nucleotides, the CDR3 is TGTGCCAGCAGCCTCGGGACAGACCTTACAGATACGCAGTATTTT.

Only a few counts were recorded for this clonotype. The chain combines TRBV12-3 or TRBV12-4 with TRBJ2-7, with a tentative D call TRBD1 (5 bases). V lost 0 bases, J lost 6 bases, and 15 bases lay in between. The CDR3 totals 15 residues. The DNA of the CDR3 is TGTGCCAGCAGTTTAGCTGGGGCGCGGTACAGCGAGCAGTACTTC. It is translated as CASSLAGARYSEQYF.

This clonotype showed up many times. The chain carries TRBV27 and TRBJ2-5; D may be TRBD1 (6 bases). Germline V gene sequence: CDR1 MNHEY, CDR2 SMNVEV (reference sequence). Trimming pared 3 bases from V and 3 bases from J, leaving 11 bases between. This CDR3 region has 14 residues. The CDR3, as DNA: TGTGCCAGCAGTTTGACAGGAGTAAAAGAGACCCAGTACTTC. Translating gives CASSLTGVKETQYF.

This clonotype appeared a few times. V gene TRBV6-4 combines with J gene TRBJ2-3; TRBD1 might be the D (6 bases). From germline, CDR1 is MRHNA and CDR2 SNTAGT. Trimming shortened V by 4 bases and J by 4 bases, and 15 bases separated the two germline ends. The CDR3 spans 15 residues. The CDR3 loop reads CASSGTGSSADTQYF. The CDR3 DNA follows: TGTGCCAGCAGTGGAACAGGGTCTTCGGCAGATACGCAGTATTTT.

This clonotype came up a few times. The chain recombines TRBV7-9 with TRBJ2-5, with D perhaps TRBD2 (5 bases). The germline V and J ends were trimmed by 4 bases and 4 bases, with 22 bases remaining between them. Germline CDR1 SEHNR, CDR2 FQNEAQ (reference sequence). This CDR3 is built from 17 residues. The CDR3 DNA reads as TGTGCCAGCAGCTCTCCCCCCCGGACTGCCGAGAGAGAGACCCAGTACTTC. The encoded protein is CASSSPPRTAERETQYF.

The chain uses TRBV7-9 and TRBJ2-1, with unresolved D. The CDR3 consists of 13 residues. CDR1 SEHNR and CDR2 FQNEAQ come from the germline V gene (reference sequence). Deletions cut 4 bases from V and 7 bases from J, with 11 bases between. The CDR3 DNA reads as TGTGCCAGCAGCTACGCCCCCCTAAATGAGCAGTTCTTC. It codes for CASSYAPLNEQFF. Combining the CDR3 with reference TRBV7-9 and TRBJ2-1 gives the whole variable domain DTGVSQNPRHKITKRGQNVTFRCDPISEHNRLYWYRQTLGQGPEFLTYFQNEAQLEKSRLLSDRFSAERPKGSFSTLEIQRTEQGDSAMYLCASSYAPLNEQFFGPGTRLTVL.

This clonotype was seen repeatedly, ten times or more. V gene TRBV12-3 or TRBV12-4 combines with J gene TRBJ2-7, with a weak D call TRBD1 (6 bases). The germline V and J ends were trimmed by 5 bases and 5 bases, with 13 bases remaining between them. The CDR3 covers 13 residues. Here the CDR3 reads CASSETGDDEQYF. Here the CDR3 DNA reads TGTGCCAGCAGTGAGACAGGCGATGACGAGCAGTACTTC.

The table lists this clonotype with a few counts. The chain employs TRBV12-3 or TRBV12-4 and TRBJ2-7; the match to TRBD2 covers 8 bases. J gave up 5 bases and V 2 bases, and 8 bases lay outside the gene matches. CDR3 length: 15 residues. The CDR3 DNA is TGTGCCAGCAGTTTAAGGTCCGGGAGGGCCGACGAGCAGTACTTC. It encodes CASSLRSGRADEQYF.